Listed below are T cell receptor beta chains from one sample, sequenced in a study of T cells in Graves' hyperthyroidism and ophthalmopathy. TCRdb re-derived calls from the multiplex PCR reads in MiXCR, one entry per CDR3 protein. This sample has roughly 200,000 distinct CDR3 sequences, with about 15% found just once. The sequenced material came from blood. These receptors were taken from a woman between 50 and 59 years old with Graves' hyperthyroidism. Each CDR3 is given with its conserved first and last residue.

j_call: TRBJ2-1
v_call: TRBV9
cdr3_aa: CASSLRGEGNEQFF

j_call: TRBJ2-1
v_call: TRBV28
cdr3_aa: CASRETRFEQFF

j_call: TRBJ2-7
v_call: TRBV2
cdr3_aa: CASSYHYEQYF

j_call: TRBJ1-5
v_call: TRBV19
cdr3_aa: CASKMINQPQHF

j_call: TRBJ2-1
v_call: TRBV3-1
cdr3_aa: CASGRDLAGRVNEQFF

j_call: TRBJ1-2
v_call: TRBV28
cdr3_aa: CASGRGNYGYTF

j_call: TRBJ2-7
v_call: TRBV4-1
cdr3_aa: CASSQDQDSYEQYF

j_call: TRBJ1-1
v_call: TRBV2
cdr3_aa: CASTPGQGGTEAFF

j_call: TRBJ2-6
v_call: TRBV30
cdr3_aa: CAWSTGGGANVLTF

j_call: TRBJ1-1
v_call: TRBV12-3/TRBV12-4
cdr3_aa: CASSFFVGVNTEAFF

j_call: TRBJ2-5
v_call: TRBV10-1
cdr3_aa: CASSKGQVTETQYF

j_call: TRBJ1-1
v_call: TRBV27
cdr3_aa: CASSLYGRGTTEAFF

j_call: TRBJ2-7
v_call: TRBV30
cdr3_aa: CAWSGLYEQYF

j_call: TRBJ2-1
v_call: TRBV28
cdr3_aa: CASKISGTSGRRDNEQFF